The entry that follows covers one T cell receptor beta chain sequence. This CDR3 has 17 residues. Germline-derived CDR1 and CDR2 are KGHSH and LQKENI. The V gene end was trimmed by 2 bases and the J gene end by 6 bases; junction bases not matched to a gene: 8. The data were obtained in a study of blood T cell repertoires in COVID-19. On the study more broadly: Collection of acute and convalescent COVID-19 samples took place in the United States, Italy and Spain. T cells, B-cell-depleted T cells, or PBMCs provided the cDNA or gDNA that served as material.

Original handling: How many nucleated cells were present was estimated from reference gene primer amplification. Only in-frame clones appear in the TCRdb table, and some are missing; sequencing was by immunoSEQ multiplex PCR. The V and J calls and the clone size are those of that table, but D and trimming were determined from the DNA. Here the sample spans tens of thousands of clones, around 90% being singletons. This TCR was recovered from a man between 60 and 75 years old with acute or convalescent COVID-19. The rearrangement links TRBV18 to TRBJ2-4; 12 nucleotides align to TRBD2. The sample was peripheral blood. DNA for the CDR3: TGTGCCAGCTCACCATCGAGGACTAGCGGGATGGGAAACATTCAGTACTTC. As protein: CASSPSRTSGMGNIQYF.